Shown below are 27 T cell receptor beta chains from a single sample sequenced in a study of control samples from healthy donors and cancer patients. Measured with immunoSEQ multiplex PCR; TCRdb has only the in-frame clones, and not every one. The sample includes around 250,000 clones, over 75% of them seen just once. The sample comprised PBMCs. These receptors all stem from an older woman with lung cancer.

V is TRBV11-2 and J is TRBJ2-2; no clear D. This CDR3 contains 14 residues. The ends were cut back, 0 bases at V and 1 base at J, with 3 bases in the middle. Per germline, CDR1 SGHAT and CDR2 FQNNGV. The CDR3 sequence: CASSLDRNTGELFF. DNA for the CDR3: TGTGCCAGCAGCTTAGACCGGAACACCGGGGAGCTGTTTTTT.

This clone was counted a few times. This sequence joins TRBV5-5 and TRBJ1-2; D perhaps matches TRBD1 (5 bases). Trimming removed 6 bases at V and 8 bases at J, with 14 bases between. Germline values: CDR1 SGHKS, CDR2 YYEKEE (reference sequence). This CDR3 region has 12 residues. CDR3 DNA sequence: TGTGCCAGCAATGGGGCGGGTACGGGCTACACCTTC. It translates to CASNGAGTGYTF.

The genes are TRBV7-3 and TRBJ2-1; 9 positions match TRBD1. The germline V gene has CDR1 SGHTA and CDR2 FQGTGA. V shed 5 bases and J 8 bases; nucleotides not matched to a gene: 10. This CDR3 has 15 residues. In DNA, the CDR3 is TGTGCCAGCAGCGGTCCGGGACAGGGCTGGGATGAGCAGTTCTTC. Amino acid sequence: CASSGPGQGWDEQFF.

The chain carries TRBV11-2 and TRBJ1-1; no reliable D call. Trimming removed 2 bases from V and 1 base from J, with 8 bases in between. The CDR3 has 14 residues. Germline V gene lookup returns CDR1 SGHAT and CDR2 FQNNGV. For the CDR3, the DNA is TGTGCCAGCAGCTTACAGCGGAGGAACACTGAAGCTTTCTTT. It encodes CASSLQRRNTEAFF. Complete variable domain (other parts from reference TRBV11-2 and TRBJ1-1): EAGVAQSPRYKIIEKRQSVAFWCNPISGHATLYWYQQILGQGPKLLIQFQNNGVVDDSQLPKDRFSAERLKGVDSTLKIQPAKLEDSAVYLCASSLQRRNTEAFFGQGTRLTVV.

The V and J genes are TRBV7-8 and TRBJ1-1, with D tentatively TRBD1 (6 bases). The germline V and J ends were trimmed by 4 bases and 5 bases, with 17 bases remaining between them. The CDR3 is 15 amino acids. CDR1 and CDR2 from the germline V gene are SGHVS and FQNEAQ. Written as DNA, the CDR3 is TGTGCCAGCAGCTACGATTCACAGGGCGGTACTGAAGCTTTCTTT. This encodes CASSYDSQGGTEAFF.

The chain's CDR3 is CASSHDREGGYTF. The CDR3 DNA reads TGTGCCAGCAGTCATGACAGGGAAGGTGGCTACACCTTC. The chain carries TRBV9 and TRBJ1-2; 7 bases are shared with TRBD1. CDR1 is SGDLS and CDR2 is YYNGEE in the germline V gene. The CDR3 length is 13 residues. Trimming at V came to 5 bases and at J to 7 bases, leaving 8 bases not matched to a gene.

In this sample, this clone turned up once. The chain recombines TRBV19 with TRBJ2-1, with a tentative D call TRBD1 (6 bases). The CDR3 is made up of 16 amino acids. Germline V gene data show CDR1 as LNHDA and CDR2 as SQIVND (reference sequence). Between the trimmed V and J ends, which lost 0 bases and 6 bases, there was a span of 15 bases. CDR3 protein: CASSIDRTGSANEQFF. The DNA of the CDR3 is TGTGCCAGTAGTATAGATCGCACAGGGTCAGCCAATGAGCAGTTCTTC.

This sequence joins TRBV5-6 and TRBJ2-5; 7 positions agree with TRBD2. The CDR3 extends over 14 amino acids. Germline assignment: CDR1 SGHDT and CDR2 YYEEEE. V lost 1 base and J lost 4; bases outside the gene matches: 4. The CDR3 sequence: CASSLWRGRETQYF. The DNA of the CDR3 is TGTGCCAGCAGCTTGTGGCGGGGGAGAGAGACCCAGTACTTC.

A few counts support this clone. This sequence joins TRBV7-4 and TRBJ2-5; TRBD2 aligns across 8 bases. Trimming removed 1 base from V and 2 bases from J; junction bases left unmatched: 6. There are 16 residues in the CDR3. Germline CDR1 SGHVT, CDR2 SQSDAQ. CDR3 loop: CASSLGRGAWQETQYF. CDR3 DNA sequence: TGTGCCAGCAGCTTAGGGCGGGGGGCCTGGCAAGAGACCCAGTACTTC.

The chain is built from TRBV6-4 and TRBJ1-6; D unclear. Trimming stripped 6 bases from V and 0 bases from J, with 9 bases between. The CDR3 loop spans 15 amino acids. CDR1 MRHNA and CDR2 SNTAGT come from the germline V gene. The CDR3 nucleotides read TGTGCCAGCAGAGAACAGAGCTCCTATAATTCACCCCTCCACTTT. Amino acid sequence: CASREQSSYNSPLHF.

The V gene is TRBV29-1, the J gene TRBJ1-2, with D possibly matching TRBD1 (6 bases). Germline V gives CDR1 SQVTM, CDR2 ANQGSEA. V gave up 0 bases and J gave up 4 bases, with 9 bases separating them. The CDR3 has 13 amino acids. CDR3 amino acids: CSVEEPGVYGYTF. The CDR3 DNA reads TGCAGCGTTGAAGAGCCAGGGGTCTATGGCTACACCTTC.

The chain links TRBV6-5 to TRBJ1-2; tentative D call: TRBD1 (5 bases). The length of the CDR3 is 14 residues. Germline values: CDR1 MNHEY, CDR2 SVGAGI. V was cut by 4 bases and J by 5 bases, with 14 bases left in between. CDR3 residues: CASSSRGGLYGYTF. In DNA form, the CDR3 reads TGTGCCAGCAGTTCTCGGGGCGGTCTTTATGGCTACACCTTC.

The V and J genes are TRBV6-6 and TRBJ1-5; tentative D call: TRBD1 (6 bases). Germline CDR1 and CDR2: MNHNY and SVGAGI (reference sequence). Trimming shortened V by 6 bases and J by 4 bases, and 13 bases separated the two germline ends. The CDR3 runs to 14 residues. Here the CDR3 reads CASRPGTPNQPQHF. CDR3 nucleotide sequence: TGTGCCAGCAGGCCTGGGACACCTAATCAGCCCCAGCATTTT.

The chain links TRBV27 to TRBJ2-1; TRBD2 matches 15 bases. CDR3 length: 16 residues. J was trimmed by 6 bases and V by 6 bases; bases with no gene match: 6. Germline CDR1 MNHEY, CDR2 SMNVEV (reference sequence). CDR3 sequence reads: CASRGLAGGPRNEQFF. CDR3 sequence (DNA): TGTGCCAGCAGGGGACTAGCGGGGGGACCTCGCAATGAGCAGTTCTTC.

The CDR3 DNA reads as TGTGCCACCAGCAGAGAAGTTAATCAGCCCCAGCATTTT. The encoded protein is CATSREVNQPQHF. J is TRBJ1-5 and V is TRBV15; D gene ambiguous. Germline V lookup: CDR1 LNHNV, CDR2 YYDKDF (reference sequence). The CDR3 totals 13 residues. V lost 0 bases to trimming and J lost 4 bases, with 4 bases between them.

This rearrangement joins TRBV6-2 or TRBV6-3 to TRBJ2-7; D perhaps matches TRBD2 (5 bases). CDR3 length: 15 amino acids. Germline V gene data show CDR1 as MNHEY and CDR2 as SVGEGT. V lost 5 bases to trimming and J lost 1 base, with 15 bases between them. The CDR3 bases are TGTGCCAGCAGTCGGGATTTAGTCAGATCCTACGAGCAGTACTTC. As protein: CASSRDLVRSYEQYF.

In DNA, the CDR3 is TGTGCCAGCAGAACAGGGCTTGAGCAGTTCTTC. Its translation is CASRTGLEQFF. V and J are TRBV25-1 and TRBJ2-1; TRBD1 might be the D (6 bases). V was pared by 6 bases and J by 9 bases, with 9 bases between. The CDR3 is 11 residues long. Germline V gene lookup returns CDR1 MGHDK and CDR2 SYGVNS.

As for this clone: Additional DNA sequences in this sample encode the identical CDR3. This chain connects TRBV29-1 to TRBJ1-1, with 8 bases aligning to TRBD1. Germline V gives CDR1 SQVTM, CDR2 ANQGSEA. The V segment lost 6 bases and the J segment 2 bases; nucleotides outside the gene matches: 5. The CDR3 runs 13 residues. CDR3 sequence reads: CSVVGQVNTEAFF. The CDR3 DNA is TGCAGCGTCGTGGGACAGGTTAACACTGAAGCTTTCTTT.

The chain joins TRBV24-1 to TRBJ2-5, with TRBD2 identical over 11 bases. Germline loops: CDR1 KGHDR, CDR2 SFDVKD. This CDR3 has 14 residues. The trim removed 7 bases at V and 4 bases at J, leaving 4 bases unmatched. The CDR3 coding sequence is TGTGCCACCAGACTAGCGGGAGAGCGAGAGACCCAGTACTTC. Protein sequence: CATRLAGERETQYF.

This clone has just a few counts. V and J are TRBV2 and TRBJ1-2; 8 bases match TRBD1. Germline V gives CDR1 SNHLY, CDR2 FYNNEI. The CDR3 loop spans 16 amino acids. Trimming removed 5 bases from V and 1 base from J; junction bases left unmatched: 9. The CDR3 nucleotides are TGTGCCAGCAGTTTGATGGACAGGGAAGATAACTATGGCTACACCTTC. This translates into CASSLMDREDNYGYTF.

As DNA, the CDR3 is TGTGCCAGCTCCCCTCAGCAGGAGACCCAGTACTTC. Its protein product is CASSPQQETQYF. The J gene is TRBJ2-5, the V gene TRBV18; D is unresolved. CDR3 length equals 12 residues. Trimming left V 6 bases short and J 5 bases short, with 10 bases between. Germline CDR1 and CDR2: KGHSH and LQKENI.

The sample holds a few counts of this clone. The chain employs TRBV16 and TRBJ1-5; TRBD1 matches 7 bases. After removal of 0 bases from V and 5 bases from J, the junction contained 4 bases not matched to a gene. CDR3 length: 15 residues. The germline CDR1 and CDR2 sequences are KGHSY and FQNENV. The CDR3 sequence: CASSQSGQGDQPQHF. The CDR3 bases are TGTGCCAGCAGCCAATCGGGGCAGGGGGATCAGCCCCAGCATTTT.

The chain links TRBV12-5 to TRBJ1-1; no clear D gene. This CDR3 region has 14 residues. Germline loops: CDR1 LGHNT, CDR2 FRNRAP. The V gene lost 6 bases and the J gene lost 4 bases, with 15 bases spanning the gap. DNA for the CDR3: TGTGCTAGTGGAGGAACGAGCGGAGCCACTGAAGCTTTCTTT. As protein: CASGGTSGATEAFF.

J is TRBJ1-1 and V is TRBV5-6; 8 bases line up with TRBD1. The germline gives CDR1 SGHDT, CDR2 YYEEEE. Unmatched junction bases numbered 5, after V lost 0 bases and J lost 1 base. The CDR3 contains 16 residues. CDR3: CASSLVGTGPNTEAFF. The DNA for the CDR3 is TGTGCCAGCAGCTTGGTAGGGACAGGTCCGAACACTGAAGCTTTCTTT.

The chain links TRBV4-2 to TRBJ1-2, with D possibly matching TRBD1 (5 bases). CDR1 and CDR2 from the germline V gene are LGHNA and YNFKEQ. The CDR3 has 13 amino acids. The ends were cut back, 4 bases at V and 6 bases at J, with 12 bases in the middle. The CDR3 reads CASSPQGDDGYTF. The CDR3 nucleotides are TGTGCCAGCAGCCCGCAGGGAGACGATGGCTACACCTTC.

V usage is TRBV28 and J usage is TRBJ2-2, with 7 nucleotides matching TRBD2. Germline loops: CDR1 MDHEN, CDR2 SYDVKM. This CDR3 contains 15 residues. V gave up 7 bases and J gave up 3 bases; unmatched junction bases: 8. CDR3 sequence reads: CASTPSSGDTGELFF. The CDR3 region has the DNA TGTGCCAGCACTCCCTCCAGCGGGGACACCGGGGAGCTGTTTTTT.

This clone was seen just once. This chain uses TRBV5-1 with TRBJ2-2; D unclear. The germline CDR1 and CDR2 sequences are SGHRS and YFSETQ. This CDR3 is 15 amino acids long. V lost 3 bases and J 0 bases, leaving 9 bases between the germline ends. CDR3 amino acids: CASSSAGPNTGELFF. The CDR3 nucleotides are TGCGCCAGCAGCTCGGCAGGCCCGAACACCGGGGAGCTGTTTTTT.